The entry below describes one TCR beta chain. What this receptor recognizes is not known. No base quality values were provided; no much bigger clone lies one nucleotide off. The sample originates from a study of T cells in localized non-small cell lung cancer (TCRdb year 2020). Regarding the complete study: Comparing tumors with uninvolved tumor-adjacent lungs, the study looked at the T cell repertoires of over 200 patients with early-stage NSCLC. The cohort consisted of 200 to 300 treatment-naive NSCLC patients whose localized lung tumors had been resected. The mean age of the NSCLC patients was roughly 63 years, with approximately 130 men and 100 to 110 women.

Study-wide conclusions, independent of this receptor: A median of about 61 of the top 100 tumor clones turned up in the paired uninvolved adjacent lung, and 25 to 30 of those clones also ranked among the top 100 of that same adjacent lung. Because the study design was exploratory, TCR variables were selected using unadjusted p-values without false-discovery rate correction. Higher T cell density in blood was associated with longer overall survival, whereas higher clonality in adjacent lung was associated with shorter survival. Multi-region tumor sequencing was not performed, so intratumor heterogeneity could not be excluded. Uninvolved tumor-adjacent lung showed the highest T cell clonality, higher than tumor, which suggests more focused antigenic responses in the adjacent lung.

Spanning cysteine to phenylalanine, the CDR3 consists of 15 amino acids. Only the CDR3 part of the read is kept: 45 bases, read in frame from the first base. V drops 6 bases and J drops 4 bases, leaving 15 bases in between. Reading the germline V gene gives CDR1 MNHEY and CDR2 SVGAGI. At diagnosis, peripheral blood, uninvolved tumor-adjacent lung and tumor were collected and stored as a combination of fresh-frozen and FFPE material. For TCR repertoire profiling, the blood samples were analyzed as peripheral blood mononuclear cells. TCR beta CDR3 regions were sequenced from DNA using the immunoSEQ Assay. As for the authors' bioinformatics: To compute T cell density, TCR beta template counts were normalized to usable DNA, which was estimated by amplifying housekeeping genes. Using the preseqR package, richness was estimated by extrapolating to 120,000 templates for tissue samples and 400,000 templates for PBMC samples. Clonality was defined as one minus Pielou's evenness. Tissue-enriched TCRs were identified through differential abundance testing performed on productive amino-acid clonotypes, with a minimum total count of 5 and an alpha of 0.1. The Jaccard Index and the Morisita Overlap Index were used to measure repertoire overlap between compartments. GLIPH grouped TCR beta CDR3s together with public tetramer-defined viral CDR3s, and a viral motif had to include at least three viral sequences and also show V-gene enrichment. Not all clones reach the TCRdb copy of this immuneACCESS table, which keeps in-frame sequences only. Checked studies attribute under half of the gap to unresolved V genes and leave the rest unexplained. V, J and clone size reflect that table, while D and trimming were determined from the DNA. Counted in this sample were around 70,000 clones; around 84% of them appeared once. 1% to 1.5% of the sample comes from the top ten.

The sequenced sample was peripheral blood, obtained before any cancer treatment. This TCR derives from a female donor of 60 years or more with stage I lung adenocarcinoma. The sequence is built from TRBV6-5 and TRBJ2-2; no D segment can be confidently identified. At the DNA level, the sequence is TGTGCCAGCAGCCGCCGAATAGCTGGCACCGGGGAGCTGTTTTTT. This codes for CASSRRIAGTGELFF.